These 30 T cell receptor beta chains originate from one sample sequenced in a study of blood T cell repertoires in COVID-19. Clones were read by immunoSEQ multiplex PCR, and TCRdb kept only the in-frame ones, dropping some. The repertoire holds fewer than 250,000 clones, with about 88% as singletons. The specimen sequenced was peripheral blood. These TCRs come from a woman aged 60-75 years with acute or convalescent COVID-19.

This clone was observed a handful of times. The V gene is TRBV11-2, the J gene TRBJ1-1; D is possibly TRBD1 (6 bases). CDR3 length: 14 amino acids. Trimming cost V 4 bases and J 1 base, with 10 bases left between them. Germline loops: CDR1 SGHAT, CDR2 FQNNGV. CDR3 residues: CASSWDTRNTEAFF. The CDR3 DNA follows: TGTGCCAGCAGCTGGGACACCAGGAACACTGAAGCTTTCTTT. The full variable domain, completed using reference TRBV11-2 and TRBJ1-1, is EAGVAQSPRYKIIEKRQSVAFWCNPISGHATLYWYQQILGQGPKLLIQFQNNGVVDDSQLPKDRFSAERLKGVDSTLKIQPAKLEDSAVYLCASSWDTRNTEAFFGQGTRLTVV.

The chain uses TRBV5-1 and TRBJ1-2; D possibly corresponds to TRBD1 (6 bases). CDR1 and CDR2 (germline): SGHRS, YFSETQ. V was shortened by 1 base and J by 6 bases, with 13 bases between the two germline ends. There are 14 residues in the CDR3. CDR3 sequence (DNA): TGCGCCAGCAGCTTGTGGCAGGGGAAGAATGGCTACACCTTC. Protein: CASSLWQGKNGYTF.

V is TRBV19 and J is TRBJ1-5; TRBD1 aligns across 8 bases. CDR1 and CDR2 from the germline V gene are LNHDA and SQIVND (reference sequence). The junction had 9 bases not matched to a gene; V was cut back by 5 bases and J by 0 bases. This CDR3 has 17 amino acids. The CDR3 loop is CASSLGTGFYSNQPQHF. CDR3 DNA sequence: TGTGCCAGTAGTCTTGGGACAGGCTTCTATAGCAATCAGCCCCAGCATTTT.

CDR3 nucleotide sequence: TGTGCCAGTAGTCCCGGACAGGGTGGCGAAAAACTGTTTTTT. Protein sequence: CASSPGQGGEKLFF. This sequence joins TRBV19 and TRBJ1-4; 8 bases are a match to TRBD1. This CDR3 spans 14 amino acids. The V segment lost 5 bases and the J segment 8 bases; nucleotides outside the gene matches: 7. CDR1 and CDR2 (germline): LNHDA, SQIVND (reference sequence).

The chain recombines TRBV2 with TRBJ2-5; D unresolved. V dropped 2 bases and J dropped 5 bases, with 12 bases sitting between them. Germline CDR1 SNHLY, CDR2 FYNNEI. CDR3 length: 14 amino acids. For the CDR3, the DNA is TGTGCCAGCAGTGAACCGGGTTTGGAGGAGACCCAGTACTTC. Protein: CASSEPGLEETQYF. Filled out from reference TRBV2 and TRBJ2-5, the complete variable domain reads EPEVTQTPSHQVTQMGQEVILRCVPISNHLYFYWYRQILGQKVEFLVSFYNNEISEKSEIFDDQFSVERPDGSNFTLKIRSTKLEDSAMYFCASSEPGLEETQYFGPGTRLLVL.

The V gene is TRBV18, the J gene TRBJ1-2; D perhaps matches TRBD1 (5 bases). This CDR3 is 13 amino acids long. Trimming shortened V by 1 base and J by 6 bases, and 9 bases separated the two germline ends. In germline, CDR1 is KGHSH, CDR2 LQKENI. The CDR3 DNA reads as TGTGCCAGCTCACCACTGCCCAGGGATGGCTACACCTTC. This translates into CASSPLPRDGYTF.

The rearrangement links TRBV7-2 to TRBJ1-4; 7 nucleotides agree with TRBD1. The germline gives CDR1 SGHTA, CDR2 FQGNSA. V was clipped by 0 bases and J by 7 bases; unmatched bases: 5. This CDR3 region has 15 residues. The CDR3 sequence: CASSLARTGREKLFF. CDR3 in DNA: TGTGCCAGCAGCTTAGCTCGGACAGGTCGTGAAAAACTGTTTTTT.

This clone was counted a single time. The gene calls are TRBV25-1 and TRBJ1-4; TRBD1 is a possible D gene (5 bases). CDR3 length: 14 residues. Trimming stripped 5 bases from V and 4 bases from J, with 11 bases between. Germline loops: CDR1 MGHDK, CDR2 SYGVNS. In DNA form, the CDR3 reads TGTGCCAGCAGTTATCTAGGGGATAATGAAAAACTGTTTTTT. As protein: CASSYLGDNEKLFF.

The V call is TRBV6-5, the J call TRBJ1-6; D gene unclear. CDR1 is MNHEY, CDR2 SVGAGI, per germline. The CDR3 is 13 amino acids. With 6 bases removed from V and 9 bases from J, the gap between germline ends came to 12 bases. CDR3 in amino acids: CASRTLGISPLHF. CDR3 DNA: TGTGCCAGCAGGACTCTCGGGATTTCACCCCTCCACTTT.

This clone was counted a single time. V gene TRBV7-2 combines with J gene TRBJ2-7, with 8 nucleotides matching TRBD2. Germline CDR1 reads SGHTA; CDR2 reads FQGNSA. CDR3 length: 18 amino acids. J lost 2 bases, V lost 2 bases, and 14 bases had no gene match. The CDR3 here is CASSLNDGGTSNPYEQYF. CDR3 bases: TGTGCCAGCAGCTTAAATGACGGTGGGACTAGTAACCCCTACGAGCAGTACTTC. Using reference TRBV7-2 and TRBJ2-7 for the parts outside the CDR3, the full variable domain is GAGVSQSPSNKVTEKGKDVELRCDPISGHTALYWYRQSLGQGLEFLIYFQGNSAPDKSGLPSDRFSAERTGGSVSTLTIQRTQQEDSAVYLCASSLNDGGTSNPYEQYFGPGTRLTVT.

This clone was recorded only once. The chain joins TRBV2 to TRBJ1-2; TRBD1 is a possible D gene (5 bases). CDR3 length: 12 amino acids. The germline gives CDR1 SNHLY, CDR2 FYNNEI. V was trimmed by 9 bases and J by 1 base, leaving 9 bases between them. The CDR3 bases are TGTGCCAGTCAGGGAATTAACTATGGCTACACCTTC. It codes for CASQGINYGYTF.

J is TRBJ2-3 and V is TRBV6-2 or TRBV6-3, with 8 bases identical to TRBD2. The CDR3 consists of 15 residues. Germline lookup yields CDR1 MNHEY and CDR2 SVGEGT. The V gene end was trimmed by 6 bases and the J gene end by 4 bases; junction bases not matched to a gene: 9. CDR3 nucleotide sequence: TGTGCCAGCAGCAGACTAGCGCGTTCCGCAGATACGCAGTATTTT. Translating it yields CASSRLARSADTQYF.

The chain has TRBV27 and TRBJ1-2; the match to TRBD1 covers 7 bases. The ends lost 6 bases at V and 2 bases at J; junction bases unmatched: 6. This CDR3 has 14 amino acids. Looked up from germline, CDR1 is MNHEY and CDR2 is SMNVEV (reference sequence). The CDR3 region is CASRSRQGNYGYTF. The CDR3 DNA is TGTGCCAGCAGGAGCCGACAGGGAAACTATGGCTACACCTTC.

CDR3 coding DNA: TGTGCCTGGAGTGTAAATAGACAGAGCACCAATTCACCCCTCCACTTT. This codes for CAWSVNRQSTNSPLHF. The gene calls are TRBV30 and TRBJ1-6, with D possibly matching TRBD1 (5 bases). Germline V CDR1 and CDR2: GTSNPN, SVGIG (reference sequence). The length of the CDR3 is 16 residues. Trimming left V 0 bases short and J 7 bases short, with 16 bases between.

The V call is TRBV10-1, the J call TRBJ2-1, with 8 bases fitting TRBD2. The ends lost 0 bases at V and 3 bases at J; junction bases unmatched: 4. Germline V gives CDR1 WNHNN, CDR2 SYGVQD (reference sequence). The CDR3 has 16 residues. The CDR3 region has the DNA TGCGCCAGCAGTGAGTCCGGGACTAGTCTCTACAATGAGCAGTTCTTC. This encodes CASSESGTSLYNEQFF.

The chain recombines TRBV9 with TRBJ1-2, with D perhaps matching TRBD1 (5 bases). There are 13 residues in the CDR3. In germline, CDR1 is SGDLS, CDR2 YYNGEE. V lost 0 bases, J lost 7 bases, and 10 bases lay in between. CDR3 sequence (DNA): TGTGCCAGCAGCGTAGCAGGGCCCGGTGGCTACACCTTC. The encoded protein is CASSVAGPGGYTF.

The chain recombines TRBV19 with TRBJ1-4, with D hard to call. V was shortened by 6 bases and J by 3 bases, with 11 bases between the two germline ends. The CDR3 runs 14 residues. Per germline, CDR1 LNHDA and CDR2 SQIVND (reference sequence). CDR3 region: CASSPTSANEKLFF. CDR3 nucleotides: TGTGCCAGTAGCCCGACTTCGGCTAATGAAAAACTGTTTTTT.

The chain couples TRBV5-6 to TRBJ2-7, with D maybe TRBD2 (5 bases). Per the germline V gene, CDR1 is SGHDT and CDR2 is YYEEEE. This CDR3 is 13 amino acids long. V lost 4 bases and J lost 7, with 15 bases in between. The CDR3 protein is CASSPTVSGEQYF. The DNA of the CDR3 is TGTGCCAGCAGCCCGACGGTTTCGGGAGAGCAGTACTTC.

The chain couples TRBV6-5 to TRBJ1-3, with a weak D call TRBD1 (5 bases). This CDR3 has 14 residues. CDR1 is MNHEY and CDR2 is SVGAGI in the germline V gene. V was cut by 5 bases and J by 6 bases, with 14 bases left in between. Here the CDR3 reads CASSKQAPANTIYF. The CDR3 DNA sequence: TGTGCCAGCAGTAAACAGGCTCCCGCAAACACCATATATTTT.

The chain couples TRBV19 to TRBJ1-5; perhaps TRBD1 as D (5 bases). Looked up from germline, CDR1 is LNHDA and CDR2 is SQIVND (reference sequence). Trimming removed 7 bases from V and 5 bases from J, with 12 bases in between. The CDR3 sequence is 13 residues long. The CDR3, as DNA: TGTGCCAGTACAGGGCAGTTGGATCAGCCCCAGCATTTT. It specifies CASTGQLDQPQHF.

There are a few counts of this clone. In DNA, the CDR3 is TGTGCCAGCAGCCGCACTGACACCGGGGAGCTGTTTTTT. Its protein is CASSRTDTGELFF. V gene TRBV3-1 (or the pseudogene TRBV3-2) combines with J gene TRBJ2-2, with D hard to call. This CDR3 has 13 residues. Trimming cost V 4 bases and J 3 bases, with 6 bases left between them. Germline loops: CDR1 LGHDT, CDR2 YNNKEL (reference sequence).

The chain carries TRBV12-5 and TRBJ2-5, with TRBD2 identical over 12 bases. This CDR3 is 16 amino acids long. V dropped 6 bases and J dropped 4; count of bases not matched to a gene: 9. Germline values: CDR1 LGHNT, CDR2 FRNRAP. DNA for the CDR3: TGTGCTAGTGGCTCCCCTAGCGGGGGGGCCTTAGAGACCCAGTACTTC. Its translation is CASGSPSGGALETQYF.

This chain connects TRBV28 to TRBJ2-6; 7 bases line up with TRBD2. The ends lost 3 bases at V and 2 bases at J; junction bases unmatched: 1. The CDR3 length is 15 residues. CDR1 is MDHEN, CDR2 SYDVKM, per germline. In DNA form, the CDR3 reads TGTGCCAGCAGTTTGGGGGGGGCTGGGGCCAACGTCCTGACTTTC. Encoded protein: CASSLGGAGANVLTF.

J is TRBJ2-2 and V is TRBV28, with 7 bases matching TRBD2. V lost 6 bases, J lost 1 base, and 2 bases stayed unmatched. Germline V CDR1 and CDR2: MDHEN, SYDVKM. The CDR3 covers 14 residues. In DNA, the CDR3 is TGTGCCAGCAGCCCGGGGGGGAACACCGGGGAGCTGTTTTTT. Translating gives CASSPGGNTGELFF.

The rearrangement joins TRBV19 to TRBJ2-7, with 10 bases lining up with TRBD1. V lost 7 bases and J lost 2; bases outside the gene matches: 2. Germline V gene data show CDR1 as LNHDA and CDR2 as SQIVND (reference sequence). The CDR3 sequence is 13 residues long. CDR3 DNA sequence: TGTGCCAGTAAAGGGACAGGGGCCTACGAGCAGTACTTC. Protein product: CASKGTGAYEQYF.

This chain links TRBV11-2 with TRBJ2-1; 12 bases map to TRBD2. V was pared by 0 bases and J by 8 bases, with 8 bases of the junction left unmatched. Germline-derived CDR1 and CDR2 are SGHAT and FQNNGV. The CDR3 length is 17 residues. The CDR3 DNA is TGTGCCAGCAGCTTAGATCCGCTAGCGGGAGGGCATGATGAGCAGTTCTTC. Translating it yields CASSLDPLAGGHDEQFF.

This clone was detected many times. The sample holds other DNA sequences that translate to the same CDR3. The chain combines TRBV6-5 with TRBJ1-5; 7 nucleotides align to TRBD1. V lost 0 bases, J lost 5 bases, and 4 bases stayed unmatched. The CDR3 runs 15 residues. The germline CDR1 and CDR2 sequences are MNHEY and SVGAGI. CDR3 in amino acids: CASSYSTGTDQPQHF. CDR3 in DNA: TGTGCCAGCAGTTACTCGACAGGGACCGATCAGCCCCAGCATTTT.

The chain carries TRBV5-1 and TRBJ2-3; 10 nucleotides match TRBD2. The CDR3 consists of 16 residues. Per the germline V gene, CDR1 is SGHRS and CDR2 is YFSETQ. V lost 4 bases, J lost 1 base, and 6 bases stayed unmatched. The CDR3 region is CASSNPSGGRTDTQYF. In DNA form, the CDR3 reads TGCGCCAGCAGCAATCCTAGCGGGGGACGCACAGATACGCAGTATTTT.

Many counts were recorded for this clone. The chain combines TRBV4-2 with TRBJ2-1; D is perhaps TRBD2 (6 bases). Trimming left V 4 bases short and J 0 bases short, with 10 bases between. Per the germline V gene, CDR1 is LGHNA and CDR2 is YNFKEQ. The CDR3 runs to 15 residues. CDR3 protein: CASSRPAGSYNEQFF. Written as DNA, the CDR3 is TGTGCCAGCAGCCGTCCAGCGGGCTCCTACAATGAGCAGTTCTTC.

The genes are TRBV7-2 and TRBJ1-2; TRBD1 aligns across 7 bases. This CDR3 has 15 amino acids. The V gene's germline CDR1 is SGHTA and CDR2 FQGNSA. V dropped 1 base and J dropped 2; count of bases not matched to a gene: 4. DNA for the CDR3: TGTGCCAGCAGCTTAGTAGGGGGCCTGAACTATGGCTACACCTTC. It specifies CASSLVGGLNYGYTF. The full variable domain, rest sourced from reference TRBV7-2 and TRBJ1-2, is GAGVSQSPSNKVTEKGKDVELRCDPISGHTALYWYRQSLGQGLEFLIYFQGNSAPDKSGLPSDRFSAERTGGSVSTLTIQRTQQEDSAVYLCASSLVGGLNYGYTFGSGTRLTVV.